The 31 T cell receptor beta chains given below trace back to one sample, sequenced in a study of patients and donors after allogeneic stem cell transplantation. TCRdb ran MiXCR on the RT-PCR reads and lists one entry per CDR3 protein. Of about 150,000 distinct CDR3 sequences in the sample, over 35% were seen once. Input material: blood, either unsorted or a sorted T cell fraction (not recorded which). All receptors come from a human donor who was either an allogeneic HSCT recipient or a stem cell or donor lymphocyte infusion donor (not recorded which). It is not recorded whose cells these are; they may come from a transplant donor.

This clonotype was found a few times. The chain combines TRBV12-3 or TRBV12-4 with TRBJ1-6; 7 bases line up with TRBD1. The length of the CDR3 is 15 residues. V lost 7 bases, J lost 5 bases, and 8 bases stayed unmatched. CDR3 nucleotides: TGTGCCAGCACACTAGACAGGGTCAATAATTCACCCCTCCACTTT. This gives the protein CASTLDRVNNSPLHF.

This chain connects TRBV7-9 to TRBJ2-6; D gene uncertain. The CDR3 length is 14 residues. CDR1 is SEHNR, CDR2 FQNEAQ, per germline (reference sequence). V was shortened by 5 bases and J by 6 bases, with 11 bases between the two germline ends. CDR3 residues: CASSPSSPANVLTF. Written as DNA, the CDR3 is TGTGCCAGCAGCCCCTCCTCCCCGGCCAACGTCCTGACTTTC.

This chain uses TRBV6-2 or TRBV6-3 with TRBJ2-3; TRBD1 or TRBD2 may be the D gene (6 bases each). The V gene lost 10 bases and the J gene lost 5 bases, with 22 bases spanning the gap. Germline V gene sequence: CDR1 MNHEY, CDR2 SVGEGT. The CDR3 spans 15 residues. The CDR3 here is CATNRDSRAGDTQYF. CDR3 coding DNA: TGTGCCACCAACAGGGACTCCCGCGCGGGAGATACGCAGTATTTT.

The J gene is TRBJ1-1, the V gene TRBV4-3; D is unresolved. This CDR3 spans 13 amino acids. Germline V gene data show CDR1 as LGHNA and CDR2 as YSLEER. With 0 bases removed from V and 3 bases from J, the gap between germline ends came to 5 bases. CDR3 DNA: TGCGCCAGCAGCCAAGACAGCCACACTGAAGCTTTCTTT. Translating gives CASSQDSHTEAFF.

This clonotype was counted only a few times. The V call is TRBV4-2, the J call TRBJ1-4; D might be TRBD1 (5 bases). Germline CDR1 reads LGHNA; CDR2 reads YNFKEQ. V dropped 4 bases and J dropped 7 bases, with 19 bases sitting between them. CDR3 length equals 16 residues. CDR3 nucleotides: TGTGCCAGCAGCCCAGACCACGCAGGGTGGAGTGAAAAACTGTTTTTT. Its protein product is CASSPDHAGWSEKLFF.

The sample holds a few counts of this clonotype. The chain has TRBV9 and TRBJ2-7; tentatively, D is TRBD1 (6 bases). The length of the CDR3 is 18 residues. Between the trimmed V and J ends, which lost 0 bases and 0 bases, there was a span of 19 bases. The germline CDR1 and CDR2 sequences are SGDLS and YYNGEE. The CDR3 DNA follows: TGTGCCAGCAGCGTAGGGCCAACCGGGACAACTTTCTCCTACGAGCAGTACTTC. It yields the protein CASSVGPTGTTFSYEQYF.

The J gene is TRBJ2-5, the V gene TRBV28; maybe TRBD1 (6 bases). The V gene lost 5 bases and the J gene lost 0 bases, with 16 bases spanning the gap. The V gene's germline CDR1 is MDHEN and CDR2 SYDVKM. CDR3 length: 16 residues. The CDR3 is CASSEPGVPHQETQYF. DNA for the CDR3: TGTGCCAGCAGTGAACCAGGGGTACCGCACCAAGAGACCCAGTACTTC.

The J gene is TRBJ2-3, the V gene TRBV7-6; TRBD2 might be the D (6 bases). This CDR3 is 16 amino acids long. The germline V gene encodes CDR1 SGHVS and CDR2 FNYEAQ. V shed 1 base and J shed 2 bases, with 13 bases lying between them. The CDR3 region is CASSLGSAGNTDTQYF. CDR3 in DNA: TGTGCCAGCAGCTTAGGGAGTGCGGGGAACACAGATACGCAGTATTTT.

This clonotype was found a few times. The germline gene is not matched at one end of the junction; a read error may be the cause. The chain combines TRBV10-3 with TRBJ1-1; 7 nucleotides align to TRBD1. This CDR3 has 16 amino acids. The germline CDR1 and CDR2 sequences are ENHRY and SYGVKD. CDR3 in DNA: TGTGCCATCAGTGAGTCACCTACAGGGGAACTAGCCGAAGCCTTCTTT. It yields the protein CAISESPTGELAEAFF.

The chain combines TRBV15 with TRBJ2-5; maybe TRBD2 (5 bases). This CDR3 has 14 residues. Germline V gives CDR1 LNHNV, CDR2 YYDKDF (reference sequence). Trimming removed 1 base at V and 7 bases at J, with 13 bases between. This chain's CDR3 is CATSRAGLSATQYF. CDR3 sequence (DNA): TGTGCCACCAGCAGAGCAGGACTGTCGGCGACCCAGTACTTC.

This sequence joins TRBV12-3 or TRBV12-4 and TRBJ2-1; D might be TRBD2 (6 bases). The CDR3 is 11 residues long. Deletions cut 7 bases from V and 10 bases from J, with 11 bases between. DNA of the CDR3: TGTGCCAGCACCCGGGGAGGCGAGCAGTTCTTC. This encodes CASTRGGEQFF.

This clonotype has more than one count but fewer than ten. This chain connects TRBV6-1 to TRBJ1-2; the match to TRBD1 covers 7 bases. This CDR3 comprises 16 residues. V gave up 4 bases and J gave up 7 bases; unmatched junction bases: 15. Germline loops: CDR1 MNHNS, CDR2 SASEGT. CDR3 DNA: TGTGCCAGCAGTGGAATACTGCGACAGGGTCAGTCTGGCTACACCTTC. Translating it yields CASSGILRQGQSGYTF.

The chain joins TRBV6-2 or TRBV6-3 to TRBJ2-2; TRBD2 aligns across 8 bases. V trimming: 6 bases; J trimming: 0 bases; junction bases outside the gene matches: 9. CDR3 size: 17 residues. Germline-derived CDR1 and CDR2 are MNHEY and SVGEGT. CDR3 nucleotides: TGTGCCAGCAGCCGTCTCTTAGCGGGGACGAACACCGGGGAGCTGTTTTTT. Amino acids: CASSRLLAGTNTGELFF.

The rearrangement joins TRBV20-1 to TRBJ1-1; a weak D match, TRBD1 (5 bases). V lost 3 bases, J lost 1 base, and 15 bases lay in between. The length of the CDR3 is 15 residues. The germline V gene has CDR1 DFQATT and CDR2 SNEGSKA (reference sequence). As DNA, the CDR3 is TGCAGTGCTAGCGCTATGGGTAGGGGGAACACTGAAGCTTTCTTT. Translation: CSASAMGRGNTEAFF.

DNA of the CDR3: TGCGCCAGCAGCCAAGGACTAGCGGGCGGAGATACGCAGTATTTT. Translation: CASSQGLAGGDTQYF. The chain recombines TRBV4-3 with TRBJ2-3, with 10 bases lining up with TRBD2. V shed 1 base and J 5 bases; nucleotides not matched to a gene: 3. Germline CDR1 reads LGHNA; CDR2 reads YSLEER. This CDR3 is 15 amino acids long.

The CDR3 sequence is CASSQDLNTGELFF. As DNA, the CDR3 is TGCGCCAGCAGCCAAGATCTTAACACCGGGGAGCTGTTTTTT. The chain carries TRBV4-3 and TRBJ2-2; D unclear. Between the trimmed V and J ends, which lost 0 bases and 2 bases, there was a span of 4 bases. Germline V gives CDR1 LGHNA, CDR2 YSLEER. The CDR3 spans 14 residues.

This clonotype was detected a few times. The chain has TRBV14 and TRBJ2-3, with a weak D call TRBD2 (5 bases). CDR3 length: 15 amino acids. Germline V lookup: CDR1 SGHDN, CDR2 FVKESK. The V end was cut by 1 base, the J end by 2 bases, with 10 bases between. The CDR3 DNA reads as TGTGCCAGCAGCCAAGTCGGAGGCTACACAGATACGCAGTATTTT. Amino acid sequence: CASSQVGGYTDTQYF.

This clonotype was detected a few times. The chain has TRBV6-5 and TRBJ1-2; 8 nucleotides match TRBD1. The CDR3 extends over 14 amino acids. Per germline, CDR1 MNHEY and CDR2 SVGAGI. Trimming removed 8 bases from V and 4 bases from J; junction bases left unmatched: 9. The CDR3 nucleotides are TGTGCCAGCTCTCCGACAGGGGCCGTCTATGGCTACACCTTC. Its translation: CASSPTGAVYGYTF.

There are a few counts of this clonotype. The CDR3 DNA reads as TGTGCCAGCAGCCCGTCCGGACAGGGAAACTATGGCTACACCTTC. Its translation: CASSPSGQGNYGYTF. The chain carries TRBV7-9 and TRBJ1-2; TRBD1 matches at 8 bases. CDR3 length equals 15 residues. The V and J ends lost 5 bases and 2 bases, in that order; junction bases with no gene match: 7. Germline V gives CDR1 SEHNR, CDR2 FQNEAQ (reference sequence). The full variable domain, completed using reference TRBV7-9 and TRBJ1-2, is DTGVSQNPRHKITKRGQNVTFRCDPISEHNRLYWYRQTLGQGPEFLTYFQNEAQLEKSRLLSDRFSAERPKGSFSTLEIQRTEQGDSAMYLCASSPSGQGNYGYTFGSGTRLTVV.

This clonotype was seen just once. This rearrangement joins TRBV12-3 or TRBV12-4 to TRBJ2-3; TRBD2 might be the D (6 bases). This CDR3 has 13 amino acids. Trimming took 5 bases from V and 6 from J, leaving 12 bases between them. The CDR3: CASSPRDSDTQYF. The CDR3, as DNA: TGTGCCAGCAGTCCCCGGGACTCGGATACGCAGTATTTT.

The J gene is TRBJ2-5, the V gene TRBV12-3 or TRBV12-4; D is undetermined. CDR3 length: 14 amino acids. Trimming pared 7 bases from V and 0 bases from J, leaving 12 bases between. CDR3 residues: CASTGDAYQETQYF. CDR3 nucleotide sequence: TGTGCCAGCACCGGAGATGCTTACCAAGAGACCCAGTACTTC.

CDR3 sequence: CASSNWALSSNQPQHF. For the CDR3, the DNA is TGTGCCAGCAGCAATTGGGCGCTTTCGAGCAATCAGCCCCAGCATTTT. V gene TRBV28 combines with J gene TRBJ1-5; no clear D gene. Trimming removed 6 bases from V and 1 base from J, with 16 bases in between. CDR1 is MDHEN, CDR2 SYDVKM, per germline. This CDR3 contains 16 residues.

The chain has TRBV9 and TRBJ2-5; possibly TRBD2 for D (5 bases). V lost 3 bases and J lost 5, with 17 bases in between. Germline V gene sequence: CDR1 SGDLS, CDR2 YYNGEE. This CDR3 has 15 residues. In DNA form, the CDR3 reads TGTGCCAGCAGCGGGCCCCTCGGGGAAGGCGAGACCCAGTACTTC. Amino acid sequence: CASSGPLGEGETQYF.

This clonotype came up a few times. The chain carries TRBV12-3 or TRBV12-4 and TRBJ1-6; D remains ambiguous. V shed 6 bases and J shed 7 bases, with 10 bases lying between them. This CDR3 region has 13 residues. CDR3 protein: CASSLLGNSPLHF. The CDR3 DNA follows: TGTGCCAGCAGCCTCCTGGGCAATTCACCCCTCCACTTT.

The chain is built from TRBV21-1 and TRBJ1-5; no check of the table's D call, TRBD1, against the DNA was made. TRBV21-1 is assigned pseudogene status. CDR3 length equals 15 residues. In nucleotides, the CDR3 is TGTGCCAGCACCCGGACCCCTCAGGTAGATCAGCCCCAGCATTTT. Residues: CASTRTPQVDQPQHF.

A few counts support this clonotype. The chain employs TRBV27 and TRBJ1-2; D gene uncertain. Trimming pared 3 bases from V and 4 bases from J, leaving 9 bases between. Germline loops: CDR1 MNHEY, CDR2 SMNVEV (reference sequence). The CDR3 is 13 amino acids. CDR3 protein: CASSFRRTYGYTF. In DNA, the CDR3 is TGTGCCAGCAGTTTTAGGCGGACCTATGGCTACACCTTC.

The chain employs TRBV5-1 and TRBJ2-1; D gene uncertain. Germline V CDR1 and CDR2: SGHRS, YFSETQ. Deletions cut 1 base from V and 2 bases from J, with 10 bases between. The CDR3 has 15 amino acids. In nucleotides, the CDR3 is TGCGCCAGCAGCTTGTTTCGGTTCCCCTACAATGAGCAGTTCTTC. As protein: CASSLFRFPYNEQFF.

The CDR3 sequence is CASTLARPGNTIYF. The DNA of the CDR3 is TGTGCCAGCACCCTAGCCAGGCCGGGAAACACCATATATTTT. This sequence joins TRBV7-2 and TRBJ1-3; D remains unclear. CDR1 and CDR2 (germline): SGHTA, FQGNSA. The CDR3 length is 14 residues. With 7 bases removed from V and 4 bases from J, the gap between germline ends came to 14 bases.

The chain carries TRBV20-1 and TRBJ2-2; 7 nucleotides line up with TRBD1. The CDR3 has 16 residues. Trimming at V came to 1 base and at J to 4 bases, leaving 9 bases not matched to a gene. The germline CDR1 and CDR2 sequences are DFQATT and SNEGSKA (reference sequence). The CDR3 sequence is CSARVYRGPRTGELFF. The DNA of the CDR3 is TGCAGTGCTAGAGTATACAGGGGACCTCGCACCGGGGAGCTGTTTTTT.

The gene calls are TRBV21-1 and TRBJ2-7. TRBV21-1 is recorded as a pseudogene. CDR3 length equals 11 residues. CDR3 in DNA: TGTGCCAGCAGCAAAGCGGGGGAGCAGTACGTC. Translated: CASSKAGEQYV.

This clonotype came up a few times. The V and J genes are TRBV15 and TRBJ1-1; no firm D call. With 4 bases removed from V and 1 base from J, the gap between germline ends came to 10 bases. CDR3 length: 14 residues. Germline V gives CDR1 LNHNV, CDR2 YYDKDF (reference sequence). The chain's CDR3 is CATSMDWENTEAFF. CDR3 in DNA: TGTGCCACCAGCATGGACTGGGAGAACACTGAAGCTTTCTTT.